This is a list of T cell receptor beta chains from one sample in a study of cytomegalovirus exposure and HLA in healthy donors. This table comes from immunoSEQ multiplex PCR, and its TCRdb copy is limited to in-frame clones, with some not included. The table records 180,000 or so clones, about 81% of them present only once. The source material was PBMCs. The receptors here all came from a middle-aged man in good health and CMV-seronegative. CDR3s include the opening cysteine and the closing phenylalanine or tryptophan. The order of the fields is CDR3 protein, CDR3 DNA, D gene, V gene, J gene, clone size. The D gene is left open where the match is weak. Not all rows give a size; the values are once, few, many and, for expanded clones, a class.

CASSWHIYEQYF	TGTGCCAGCAGCTGGCACATCTACGAGCAGTACTTC	-	TRBV5-8	TRBJ2-7	-
CASRGGLSTNEKLFF	TGCGCCAGCCGGGGGGGGTTATCAACTAATGAAAAACTGTTTTTT	-	TRBV5-1	TRBJ1-4	-
CASSLKRQLNTEAFF	TGTGCCAGCAGCTTAAAGAGACAGCTGAACACTGAAGCTTTCTTT	-	TRBV7-8	TRBJ1-1	-
CASRGGPGQGRSTEAFF	TGTGCCAGCCGGGGGGGCCCGGGACAGGGTCGGAGCACTGAAGCTTTCTTT	TRBD1	TRBV27	TRBJ1-1	few
CASSFGTVINQPQHF	TGTGCCAGCAGCTTTGGGACAGTAATCAATCAGCCCCAGCATTTT	TRBD1	TRBV7-9	TRBJ1-5	-
CASSRLTVNGYTF	TGTGCCAGCTCACGGCTCACCGTCAATGGCTACACCTTC	-	TRBV18	TRBJ1-2	-
CASSLGAGSDQPQHF	TGCGCCAGCAGCTTGGGGGCAGGCTCTGATCAGCCCCAGCATTTT	-	TRBV5-1	TRBJ1-5	-
CASSLDRGFGEQFF	TGTGCCAGCAGTTTAGACAGGGGGTTTGGTGAGCAGTTCTTC	TRBD1	TRBV28	TRBJ2-1	-
CASSSPQPGGAYEQYF	TGTGCCAGCAGTTCCCCCCAGCCCGGCGGGGCCTACGAGCAGTACTTC	-	TRBV28	TRBJ2-7	-
CASSQEWTSGGVYNEQFF	TGCGCCAGCAGCCAAGAATGGACTAGCGGGGGGGTATACAATGAGCAGTTCTTC	TRBD2	TRBV4-3	TRBJ2-1	once
CASSVPRDSPTGELFF	TGTGCCAGCAGCGTTCCCCGGGATTCCCCCACCGGGGAGCTGTTTTTT	-	TRBV9	TRBJ2-2	-
CASSSTGREYGYTF	TGTGCCAGCAGTTCCACAGGGCGCGAATATGGCTACACCTTC	-	TRBV27	TRBJ1-2	once
CASNDYGDEQFF	TGTGCCAGCAACGACTATGGGGATGAGCAGTTCTTC	-	TRBV7-2	TRBJ2-1	-
CASSSPGQIYEQYF	TGTGCCAGCAGTTCACCGGGACAGATCTACGAGCAGTACTTC	TRBD1	TRBV28	TRBJ2-7	-
CASSPRPGQGSAWNTEAFF	TGCGCCAGCAGCCCGCGACCGGGACAGGGTTCGGCTTGGAACACTGAAGCTTTCTTT	TRBD1	TRBV5-1	TRBJ1-1	-
CASSPGLVAGGPWGETQYF	TGTGCCAGCAGCCCCGGTTTGGTAGCGGGGGGGCCCTGGGGAGAGACCCAGTACTTC	TRBD2	TRBV7-2	TRBJ2-5	-
CASSYSEGRAGTQYF	TGTGCCAGCAGTTACTCGGAGGGAAGGGCCGGGACCCAGTACTTC	-	TRBV6-5	TRBJ2-5	few
CASSPGGGQGAYEQYF	TGTGCCAGCAGCCCCGGAGGGGGACAGGGGGCCTACGAGCAGTACTTC	TRBD1	TRBV7-3	TRBJ2-7	-
CASSRHRTYEQYF	TGTGCCAGCAGCCGTCACAGGACCTACGAGCAGTACTTC	-	TRBV11-3	TRBJ2-7	-
CASKAGGYTDTQYF	TGTGCCAGCAAAGCAGGGGGGTACACAGATACGCAGTATTTT	-	TRBV6-1	TRBJ2-3	-
CASSLGGGGNNEQFF	TGCGCCAGCAGCTTGGGGGGCGGGGGTAACAATGAGCAGTTCTTC	TRBD2	TRBV5-1	TRBJ2-1	few
CASSISRGGRETQYF	TGTGCCAGCAGTATCTCACGGGGGGGCCGCGAGACCCAGTACTTC	TRBD2	TRBV27	TRBJ2-5	few
CASSPGLAGGADSSYNEQFF	TGTGCCAGCTCACCGGGACTAGCGGGGGGTGCAGATAGCTCCTACAATGAGCAGTTCTTC	TRBD2	TRBV18	TRBJ2-1	-
CAWDSGPNQPQHF	TGTGCCTGGGACAGTGGACCTAATCAGCCCCAGCATTTT	-	TRBV30	TRBJ1-5	-
CASSLTGDTQYF	TGTGCCAGCAGCCTGACAGGGGATACGCAGTATTTT	TRBD1	TRBV6-6	TRBJ2-3	-
CASSLGQGSSEKLFF	TGTGCCAGCAGCTTAGGACAGGGGAGTAGCGAAAAACTGTTTTTT	TRBD1	TRBV7-6	TRBJ1-4	-
CASRDGTPGGETQYF	TGTGCCAGCAGGGACGGGACTCCGGGAGGGGAGACCCAGTACTTC	TRBD2	TRBV11-3	TRBJ2-5	-
CASGTLRFNYGYTF	TGCGCCAGCGGTACCCTCAGGTTTAACTATGGCTACACCTTC	-	TRBV4-1	TRBJ1-2	-
CASSLSISGRGYNEQFF	TGTGCCAGCAGTTTATCTATTAGCGGGAGGGGCTACAATGAGCAGTTCTTC	TRBD2	TRBV27	TRBJ2-1	-
CASSYYAPDRGYGYTF	TGTGCCAGCAGTTATTATGCCCCGGACAGGGGCTATGGCTACACCTTC	TRBD1	TRBV6-5	TRBJ1-2	-
CASSPEGGAFF	TGTGCCAGCAGCCCAGAGGGGGGGGCTTTCTTT	-	TRBV11-3	TRBJ1-1	-
CASSPEGLSFYEQYF	TGTGCCAGCTCTCCCGAGGGACTCTCTTTCTACGAGCAGTACTTC	-	TRBV18	TRBJ2-7	-
CASSPDSDQPQHF	TGTGCCAGCTCACCAGACAGCGATCAGCCCCAGCATTTT	-	TRBV18	TRBJ1-5	-
CASSFTLDRAHEQYF	TGTGCCAGCAGTTTTACCCTTGACAGGGCCCACGAGCAGTACTTC	TRBD1	TRBV2	TRBJ2-7	-
CASSLTGSSYEQYF	TGTGCCAGCAGTTTGACAGGGAGCTCCTACGAGCAGTACTTC	TRBD1	TRBV6-5	TRBJ2-7	-
CASASGTNQADTQYF	TGCGCCAGCGCGTCCGGGACTAACCAAGCCGATACGCAGTATTTT	TRBD2	TRBV5-1	TRBJ2-3	once
CASSDRVRGYTF	TGTGCCAGCAGTGATCGGGTTCGTGGCTACACCTTC	-	TRBV6-1	TRBJ1-2	-
CASSLVAGGPGELFF	TGCGCCAGCAGCTTGGTAGCGGGGGGGCCCGGGGAGCTGTTTTTT	TRBD2	TRBV5-1	TRBJ2-2	-
CALLVGEYF	TGTGCCTTACTAGTCGGGGAGTACTTC	-	TRBV28	TRBJ2-7	-
CASSPGGQPNEKLFF	TGTGCCAGCAGCCCAGGGGGACAGCCCAATGAAAAACTGTTTTTT	TRBD1	TRBV11-3	TRBJ1-4	few
CASSQERSAGAFF	TGCGCCAGCAGCCAAGAGAGGTCAGCCGGCGCTTTCTTT	-	TRBV4-3	TRBJ1-1	once
CSGGSGGGNEQFF	TGCAGCGGTGGGTCCGGAGGTGGCAATGAGCAGTTCTTC	-	TRBV29-1	TRBJ2-1	-
CASRLQGLGTEAFF	TGTGCCAGCAGGTTACAGGGTTTGGGCACTGAAGCTTTCTTT	-	TRBV2	TRBJ1-1	-
CASSSPDRGSYEQYF	TGCGCCAGCAGCTCCCCTGACAGGGGTAGCTACGAGCAGTACTTC	TRBD1	TRBV5-1	TRBJ2-7	-
CASSSTPGTGAQYF	TGTGCCAGCAGTTCGACACCCGGGACAGGGGCGCAGTATTTT	TRBD1	TRBV28	TRBJ2-3	-
CASSLDSSYGYTF	TGTGCCAGCAGCCTGGACAGCAGCTATGGCTACACCTTC	-	TRBV7-2	TRBJ1-2	few
CASSIYEAQTQYF	TGTGCCAGTAGCATATATGAGGCGCAGACCCAGTACTTC	-	TRBV19	TRBJ2-5	-